The 21 T cell receptor beta chains in this list originate from one sample, sequenced in a study of cytomegalovirus exposure and HLA in healthy donors. The PCR made use of 60 Vbeta and 13 Jbeta primers. The protocol was immunoSEQ multiplex PCR, while the TCRdb copy is restricted to in-frame clones and leaves out a portion. This specimen shows around 190,000 clones; the ten leading clones hold approximately 1%. Sample: PBMCs. The receptors come from a woman between 25 and 40 years old in good health and CMV-seropositive.

The chain couples TRBV27 to TRBJ2-7; 10 bases are a match to TRBD2. The J segment lost 3 bases and the V segment lost 5 bases, leaving 13 bases of the junction unmatched. The CDR3 sequence is 17 residues long. In germline, CDR1 is MNHEY, CDR2 SMNVEV (reference sequence). DNA of the CDR3: TGTGCCAGCAGTCCAATACTCGGGGCTAGCGGGAGCTACGAGCAGTACTTC. This translates into CASSPILGASGSYEQYF.

The V call is TRBV5-1, the J call TRBJ1-1, with 7 bases lining up with TRBD1. Trimming at V came to 3 bases and at J to 0 bases, leaving 2 bases not matched to a gene. Germline-derived CDR1 and CDR2 are SGHRS and YFSETQ. The CDR3 consists of 14 residues. CDR3 sequence (DNA): TGCGCCAGCAGCTGGGGACAGTTGAACACTGAAGCTTTCTTT. It codes for CASSWGQLNTEAFF.

This chain links TRBV10-3 with TRBJ2-5, with TRBD2 matching over 8 bases. The DNA end is a closer match to TRBJ2-7, so the J assignment may be wrong. CDR1 ENHRY and CDR2 SYGVKD come from the germline V gene. The CDR3 length is 15 residues. The CDR3 is CAIRGLGDRSYEQYF. CDR3 DNA: TGTGCCATCAGGGGACTAGGGGATAGATCCTACGAGCAGTACTTC.

The chain couples TRBV15 to TRBJ1-2; D uncertain. Germline-derived CDR1 and CDR2 are LNHNV and YYDKDF (reference sequence). The CDR3 length is 14 residues. V lost 1 base to trimming and J lost 6 bases, with 12 bases between them. The CDR3 DNA follows: TGTGCCACCAGCAGAGTCGAGGGAGGAGATGGCTACACCTTC. Translation gives CATSRVEGGDGYTF.

The gene calls are TRBV15 and TRBJ2-1; the match to TRBD2 covers 11 bases. J was trimmed by 6 bases and V by 0 bases; bases with no gene match: 7. This CDR3 region has 17 residues. Germline values: CDR1 LNHNV, CDR2 YYDKDF (reference sequence). The CDR3 DNA reads as TGTGCCACCAGCAGAGATAGGGGGACTAGCGGTCGCAATGAGCAGTTCTTC. Translation gives CATSRDRGTSGRNEQFF.

The chain couples TRBV28 to TRBJ2-1, with TRBD1 identical over 7 bases. V shed 10 bases, J shed 5 bases, and the junction held 5 bases outside the gene matches. This CDR3 region has 12 residues. From germline, CDR1 is MDHEN and CDR2 SYDVKM. The CDR3 reads CATGTENNEQFF. CDR3 in DNA: TGTGCCACCGGGACAGAAAACAATGAGCAGTTCTTC.

V usage is TRBV5-1 and J usage is TRBJ2-1; 7 nucleotides line up with TRBD1. The junction had 2 bases not matched to a gene; V was cut back by 0 bases and J by 8 bases. From germline, CDR1 is SGHRS and CDR2 YFSETQ. This CDR3 contains 13 residues. CDR3 DNA sequence: TGCGCCAGCAGCTTGGGACAGGGCGATGAGCAGTTCTTC. Translation: CASSLGQGDEQFF.

The rearrangement joins TRBV5-1 to TRBJ2-7; 7 bases align to TRBD1. CDR3 length equals 15 residues. Trimming at V came to 4 bases and at J to 2 bases, leaving 9 bases not matched to a gene. Germline V CDR1 and CDR2: SGHRS, YFSETQ. The CDR3 coding sequence is TGCGCCAGCAGCCAAACGGACAGGCTTCCCTACGAGCAGTACTTC. Encoded protein: CASSQTDRLPYEQYF. The full variable domain, with the rest looked up from reference TRBV5-1 and TRBJ2-7, is KAGVTQTPRYLIKTRGQQVTLSCSPISGHRSVSWYQQTPGQGLQFLFEYFSETQRNKGNFPGRFSGRQFSNSRSEMNVSTLELGDSALYLCASSQTDRLPYEQYFGPGTRLTVT.

This rearrangement joins TRBV5-4 to TRBJ1-6; D call uncertain. CDR1 is SGHNT and CDR2 is YYREEE in the germline V gene (reference sequence). This CDR3 region has 13 residues. Trimming removed 5 bases from V and 7 bases from J, with 10 bases in between. The CDR3 loop reads CASSGQDNSPLHF. DNA for the CDR3: TGTGCCAGCAGTGGGCAAGACAATTCACCCCTCCACTTT.

This chain joins TRBV19 and TRBJ2-5, with D hard to call. V was shortened by 0 bases and J by 5 bases, with 13 bases between the two germline ends. From germline, CDR1 is LNHDA and CDR2 SQIVND (reference sequence). This CDR3 contains 15 residues. CDR3 nucleotide sequence: TGTGCCAGTAGTATAGATCACGTGGGCACCGAGACCCAGTACTTC. The encoded protein is CASSIDHVGTETQYF.

The rearrangement uses TRBV6-1 and TRBJ2-7; weak D call: TRBD1 (5 bases). V shed 6 bases and J shed 0 bases, with 9 bases lying between them. The germline V gene encodes CDR1 MNHNS and CDR2 SASEGT. This CDR3 comprises 13 residues. Here the CDR3 reads CASRRQSSYEQYF. In nucleotides, the CDR3 is TGTGCCAGCAGAAGACAGAGCTCCTACGAGCAGTACTTC.

The chain combines TRBV4-3 with TRBJ2-2, with TRBD1 identical over 8 bases. This CDR3 is 19 amino acids long. Germline V gene data show CDR1 as LGHNA and CDR2 as YSLEER. V was clipped by 0 bases and J by 3 bases; unmatched bases: 12. The CDR3 protein is CASSQDRWTGISYTGELFF. CDR3 DNA: TGCGCCAGCAGCCAAGATCGGTGGACAGGGATCAGTTACACCGGGGAGCTGTTTTTT.

The V and J genes are TRBV19 and TRBJ1-4, with D maybe TRBD1 (6 bases). V lost 2 bases to trimming and J lost 8 bases, with 12 bases between them. Germline V CDR1 and CDR2: LNHDA, SQIVND (reference sequence). This CDR3 has 14 residues. The CDR3 loop reads CASSIRPQGEKLFF. The CDR3 DNA follows: TGTGCCAGTAGTATAAGGCCTCAGGGGGAAAAACTGTTTTTT.

This CDR3 is CASSISLGGIYEQYF. The CDR3 nucleotides are TGTGCCAGTAGTATTAGTTTAGGCGGTATCTACGAGCAGTACTTC. The rearrangement uses TRBV19 and TRBJ2-7; no clear D. This CDR3 spans 15 amino acids. Looked up from germline, CDR1 is LNHDA and CDR2 is SQIVND (reference sequence). Between the trimmed V and J ends, which lost 3 bases and 3 bases, there was a span of 15 bases.

Points on this clone: One end of the junction fails to match germline, which may point to a read error. The same CDR3 is also encoded by other DNA sequences in this sample. The J gene is TRBJ2-7, the V gene TRBV19, with D perhaps matching TRBD1 (6 bases). The CDR3 consists of 15 residues. Germline assignment: CDR1 LNHDA and CDR2 SQIVND (reference sequence). CDR3 sequence: CASSIGGRGSYEQYF. The CDR3, as DNA: TGTGCCAGTAGCATAGGAGGCAGGGGCTCCTACGAGCAGTACTTC.

The V and J genes are TRBV6-5 and TRBJ2-7, with TRBD1 as a possible D gene (6 bases). V lost 6 bases and J 0 bases, leaving 15 bases between the germline ends. The CDR3 is 15 amino acids. The germline V gene has CDR1 MNHEY and CDR2 SVGAGI. This chain's CDR3 is CASSPQTGRSYEQYF. CDR3 sequence (DNA): TGTGCCAGCAGCCCGCAGACAGGCCGCTCCTACGAGCAGTACTTC.

The chain uses TRBV5-8 and TRBJ2-7; 11 positions agree with TRBD2. The germline CDR1 and CDR2 sequences are SGHTS and YDEGEE. V lost 6 bases to trimming and J lost 5 bases; unmatched junction nucleotides: 16. The CDR3 is made up of 17 amino acids. For the CDR3, the DNA is TGTGCCAGCACCGTCCTAGCGGGAGGACTTACTGCCCACGAGCAGTACTTC. Translating gives CASTVLAGGLTAHEQYF.

The CDR3 sequence is CASSLRGQMNTEAFF. The CDR3 DNA reads TGTGCCAGCAGTTTAAGGGGGCAGATGAACACTGAAGCTTTCTTT. The chain employs TRBV28 and TRBJ1-1; TRBD1 matches 7 bases. Per germline, CDR1 MDHEN and CDR2 SYDVKM. There are 15 residues in the CDR3. V was clipped by 2 bases and J by 0 bases; unmatched bases: 3.

The chain joins TRBV5-6 to TRBJ2-1; TRBD2 matches at 11 bases. CDR1 and CDR2 (germline): SGHDT, YYEEEE. V shed 8 bases and J 6 bases; nucleotides not matched to a gene: 10. The CDR3 is made up of 15 amino acids. This chain's CDR3 is CASGFLAGGGNEQFF. CDR3 DNA: TGTGCCAGTGGGTTTCTAGCGGGAGGCGGCAATGAGCAGTTCTTC.

The CDR3 reads CASSSYPDSYTF. CDR3 nucleotides: TGCGCCAGCAGCTCGTACCCTGACAGCTACACCTTC. V gene TRBV5-1 combines with J gene TRBJ1-2; D is unresolved. CDR3 length equals 12 residues. V gave up 3 bases and J gave up 9 bases, with 12 bases separating them. Germline V gives CDR1 SGHRS, CDR2 YFSETQ.

CDR3 amino acids: CASSYIGGTEAFF. CDR3 DNA sequence: TGTGCCAGCAGTTACATCGGGGGCACTGAAGCTTTCTTT. V gene TRBV6-5 combines with J gene TRBJ1-1; D perhaps matches TRBD1 (5 bases). V dropped 2 bases and J dropped 4 bases, with 8 bases sitting between them. Looked up from germline, CDR1 is MNHEY and CDR2 is SVGAGI. The CDR3 runs 13 residues.